One sample yielded the 14 T cell receptor beta chains listed below, sequenced in a study of blood T cell repertoires in COVID-19 (dated by TCRdb to about 2020). Library creation used the immunoSEQ multiplex PCR assay. TCRdb took over this immuneACCESS table, retaining in-frame rearrangements with V and J assigned. Such tables are incomplete; in checked studies, under half of the missing clones stem from an unresolved V gene, and the remainder is unexplained. A total of about 200,000 clones appear in this sample, approximately 86% of them only once. About 0.95% of the sample rests with the top ten. The sequenced material came from peripheral blood. The source is a man aged 60-69 years with COVID-19, enrolled during active disease.

The genes are TRBV6-5 and TRBJ1-2; no definite D call. Looked up from germline, CDR1 is MNHEY and CDR2 is SVGAGI. Trimming stripped 6 bases from V and 2 bases from J, with 10 bases between. The CDR3 extends over 13 amino acids. The CDR3 DNA follows: TGTGCCAGCAGAGCCGGGAGCAACTATGGCTACACCTTC. Protein sequence: CASRAGSNYGYTF.

V is TRBV3-1 (or the pseudogene TRBV3-2) and J is TRBJ2-7; a weak D match, TRBD1 (5 bases). CDR1 and CDR2 (germline): LGHDT, YNNKEL (reference sequence). The CDR3 has 14 residues. Between the trimmed V and J ends, which lost 1 base and 6 bases, there was a span of 13 bases. Here the CDR3 DNA reads TGTGCCAGCAGCCAAGGGGCAGGGATTGGCGAGCAGTACTTC. Protein: CASSQGAGIGEQYF.

V and J are TRBV5-1 and TRBJ2-7; a weak D match, TRBD2 (6 bases). Germline V gene lookup returns CDR1 SGHRS and CDR2 YFSETQ. V was pared by 2 bases and J by 5 bases, with 8 bases between. This CDR3 is built from 12 residues. CDR3 nucleotide sequence: TGCGCCAGCAGCTTCCCGGGAGACGAGCAGTACTTC. Protein product: CASSFPGDEQYF.

This chain connects TRBV18 to TRBJ1-5, with D perhaps matching TRBD1 (6 bases). The CDR3 consists of 14 residues. Trimming took 8 bases from V and 4 from J, leaving 15 bases between them. CDR1 KGHSH and CDR2 LQKENI come from the germline V gene. CDR3 DNA: TGTGCCAGCACCCCGGGACAAGTTAATCAGCCCCAGCATTTT. As protein: CASTPGQVNQPQHF.

The chain carries TRBV7-9 and TRBJ1-2; TRBD1 aligns across 7 bases. The junction had 1 base not matched to a gene; V was cut back by 1 base and J by 2 bases. The CDR3 extends over 14 amino acids. Germline CDR1 reads SEHNR; CDR2 reads FQNEAQ (reference sequence). The CDR3, as DNA: TGTGCCAGCAGCTTAGGACAGGGCAACTATGGCTACACCTTC. Protein product: CASSLGQGNYGYTF.

The V and J genes are TRBV19 and TRBJ2-3, with D possibly TRBD2 on 6 matching bases. The CDR3 has 15 amino acids. Germline CDR1 reads LNHDA; CDR2 reads SQIVND (reference sequence). V lost 2 bases and J lost 4, with 13 bases in between. The CDR3 is CASSIRRGYADTQYF. The CDR3 nucleotides are TGTGCCAGTAGTATAAGGAGGGGATACGCAGATACGCAGTATTTT.

This clone turned up a few times. This chain uses TRBV7-7 with TRBJ1-6; TRBD1 matches at 7 bases. V lost 5 bases, J lost 5 bases, and 9 bases stayed unmatched. The CDR3 consists of 16 residues. Germline assignment: CDR1 SSHAT and CDR2 FNYEAQ (reference sequence). The CDR3 DNA reads as TGTGCCAGCAGCCCGTGGACAGGTTCAGATAATTCACCCCTCCACTTT. It encodes CASSPWTGSDNSPLHF.

The chain employs TRBV28 and TRBJ2-1, with 7 bases aligning to TRBD1. Trimming cost V 5 bases and J 4 bases; bases outside gene matches: 14. This CDR3 has 17 residues. In germline, CDR1 is MDHEN, CDR2 SYDVKM. The chain's CDR3 is CASSTGTDPVEYNEQFF. The CDR3 DNA reads as TGTGCCAGCAGTACCGGGACAGATCCCGTGGAATACAATGAGCAGTTCTTC.

The V call is TRBV6-2 or TRBV6-3, the J call TRBJ2-3, with no clear D. The germline V gene has CDR1 MNHEY and CDR2 SVGEGT. The CDR3 is made up of 14 amino acids. V was shortened by 2 bases and J by 0 bases, with 6 bases between the two germline ends. For the CDR3, the DNA is TGTGCCAGCAGTTACAAACTAAGCACAGATACGCAGTATTTT. This gives the protein CASSYKLSTDTQYF.

The V and J genes are TRBV2 and TRBJ1-4; 7 positions agree with TRBD1. This CDR3 contains 16 residues. Germline CDR1 is SNHLY and CDR2 is FYNNEI. With 7 bases clipped from V and 4 bases from J, the junction kept 12 bases outside the gene matches. The CDR3 is CASTRRGRNFNEKLFF. The CDR3 DNA is TGTGCCAGCACCCGAAGGGGGCGGAACTTTAATGAAAAACTGTTTTTT.

This chain connects TRBV6-6 to TRBJ2-3; 7 positions match TRBD1. Trimming removed 0 bases from V and 3 bases from J; junction bases left unmatched: 6. CDR3 length equals 16 residues. From germline, CDR1 is MNHNY and CDR2 SVGAGI (reference sequence). The CDR3 loop reads CASSYSHRGGTDTQYF. The CDR3 nucleotides read TGTGCCAGCAGTTACTCTCACAGGGGTGGGACAGATACGCAGTATTTT.

The gene calls are TRBV6-5 and TRBJ1-6; 7 nucleotides line up with TRBD1. J was trimmed by 7 bases and V by 6 bases; bases with no gene match: 9. From germline, CDR1 is MNHEY and CDR2 SVGAGI. The CDR3 sequence is 15 residues long. CDR3 DNA: TGTGCCAGCAGCCCGACAGGGATTGGGAATTCACCCCTCCACTTT. Amino acids: CASSPTGIGNSPLHF.

The chain uses TRBV11-3 and TRBJ1-1; maybe TRBD1 (6 bases). The germline V gene has CDR1 SGHNT and CDR2 YENEEA. The V end lost 3 bases, the J end lost 1 base, and 12 bases lay between the germline ends. The CDR3 covers 15 residues. This CDR3 reads CASSFGRGGNTEAFF. The CDR3 nucleotides read TGTGCCAGCAGCTTCGGTAGGGGGGGGAACACTGAAGCTTTCTTT.

This chain links TRBV5-1 with TRBJ2-5; TRBD1 aligns across 9 bases. CDR1 is SGHRS and CDR2 is YFSETQ in the germline V gene. V lost 2 bases to trimming and J lost 3 bases; unmatched junction nucleotides: 8. CDR3 length: 16 amino acids. In nucleotides, the CDR3 is TGCGCCAGCAGCTTACAGGGGGCTAGGGGAAAAGAGACCCAGTACTTC. This encodes CASSLQGARGKETQYF.